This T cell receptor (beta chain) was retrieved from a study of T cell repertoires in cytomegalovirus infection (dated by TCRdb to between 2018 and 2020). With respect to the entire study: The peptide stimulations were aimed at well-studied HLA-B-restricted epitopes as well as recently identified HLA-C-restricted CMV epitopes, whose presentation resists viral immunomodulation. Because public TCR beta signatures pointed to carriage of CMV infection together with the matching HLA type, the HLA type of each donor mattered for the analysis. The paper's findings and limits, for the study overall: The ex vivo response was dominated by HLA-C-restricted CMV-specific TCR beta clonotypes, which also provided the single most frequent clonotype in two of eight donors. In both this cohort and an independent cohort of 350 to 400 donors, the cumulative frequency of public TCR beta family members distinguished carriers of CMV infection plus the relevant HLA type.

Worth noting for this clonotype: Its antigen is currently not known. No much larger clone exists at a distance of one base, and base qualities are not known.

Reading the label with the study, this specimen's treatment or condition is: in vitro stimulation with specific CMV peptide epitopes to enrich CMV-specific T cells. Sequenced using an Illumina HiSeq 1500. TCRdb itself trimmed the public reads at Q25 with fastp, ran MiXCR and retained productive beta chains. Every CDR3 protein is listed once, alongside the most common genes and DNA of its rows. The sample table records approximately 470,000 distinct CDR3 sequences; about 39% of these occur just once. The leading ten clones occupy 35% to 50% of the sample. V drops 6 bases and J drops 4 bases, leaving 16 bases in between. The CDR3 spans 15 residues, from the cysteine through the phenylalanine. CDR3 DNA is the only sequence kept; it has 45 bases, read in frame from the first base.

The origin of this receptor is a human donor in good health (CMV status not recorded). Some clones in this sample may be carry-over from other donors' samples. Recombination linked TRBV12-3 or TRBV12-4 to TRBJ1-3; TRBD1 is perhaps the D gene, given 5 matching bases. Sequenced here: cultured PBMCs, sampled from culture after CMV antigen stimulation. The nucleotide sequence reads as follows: TGTGCCAGCAGGGTTGGCAGGGCGAAGGGAAACACCATATATTTT. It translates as CASRVGRAKGNTIYF.